The 29 T cell receptor beta chains reported below all come from one sample, sequenced in a study of cytomegalovirus exposure and HLA in healthy donors. The PCR was carried out with 60 Vbeta primers and 13 Jbeta primers. Using immunoSEQ multiplex PCR, the repertoire was profiled, and TCRdb retains in-frame clones only, with some absent. This table has roughly 34,000 clones, 80% appearing once. Material: PBMCs. The receptors originated from a male donor in good health and CMV-seronegative.

This chain uses TRBV5-8 with TRBJ1-2; D is unclear. Trimming took 1 base from V and 8 from J, leaving 12 bases between them. Per germline, CDR1 SGHTS and CDR2 YDEGEE. The CDR3 has 13 residues. The CDR3 bases are TGTGCCAGCAGCTTGATGAGGGAGGGAGGCTACACCTTC. Amino acid sequence: CASSLMREGGYTF.

CDR3 sequence reads: CASRPGSSSYEQYF. CDR3 bases: TGTGCCAGCAGGCCGGGGTCGTCCTCCTACGAGCAGTACTTC. This chain uses TRBV5-6 with TRBJ2-7; TRBD2 might be the D (5 bases). The V gene lost 5 bases and the J gene lost 0 bases, with 12 bases spanning the gap. This CDR3 region has 14 residues. The germline V gene has CDR1 SGHDT and CDR2 YYEEEE.

V usage is TRBV6-5 and J usage is TRBJ1-4; D is perhaps TRBD1 (5 bases). This CDR3 is 14 amino acids long. The germline V and J ends were trimmed by 6 bases and 2 bases, with 10 bases remaining between them. The germline V gene has CDR1 MNHEY and CDR2 SVGAGI. Here the CDR3 reads CASSRVGTNEKLFF. CDR3 DNA: TGTGCCAGCAGCAGGGTTGGGACTAATGAAAAACTGTTTTTT.

This clone was seen just once. The chain is built from TRBV5-6 and TRBJ2-2; 10 nucleotides align to TRBD2. The CDR3 runs 16 residues. CDR1 and CDR2 (germline): SGHDT, YYEEEE. The J segment lost 6 bases and the V segment lost 0 bases, leaving 5 bases of the junction unmatched. The CDR3 nucleotides are TGTGCCAGCAGCTTGGCCGGGGGACTAGCGTCCGGGGAGCTGTTTTTT. Translated: CASSLAGGLASGELFF.

This clone appeared a few times. This rearrangement joins TRBV12-5 to TRBJ1-2; D is undetermined. The CDR3 consists of 14 residues. Germline V gene data show CDR1 as LGHNT and CDR2 as FRNRAP. The ends were cut back, 0 bases at V and 0 bases at J, with 5 bases in the middle. The DNA of the CDR3 is TGTGCTAGTGGTTTGGTCTCAGCTAACTATGGCTACACCTTC. This gives the protein CASGLVSANYGYTF.

The chain employs TRBV15 and TRBJ2-7, with TRBD2 matching over 16 bases. The trim removed 1 base at V and 2 bases at J, leaving 2 bases unmatched. The CDR3 has 17 residues. The germline V gene encodes CDR1 LNHNV and CDR2 YYDKDF (reference sequence). The CDR3 spells CATSRAGTSGRAYEQYF. CDR3 nucleotides: TGTGCCACCAGCAGAGCCGGGACTAGCGGGAGGGCCTACGAGCAGTACTTC.

This rearrangement joins TRBV9 to TRBJ2-1; a weak D match, TRBD2 (6 bases). CDR1 and CDR2 from the germline V gene are SGDLS and YYNGEE. The CDR3 covers 16 residues. V was trimmed by 0 bases and J by 2 bases, leaving 12 bases between them. The CDR3 reads CASSVEAGIAYNEQFF. DNA for the CDR3: TGTGCCAGCAGCGTAGAGGCGGGAATCGCCTACAATGAGCAGTTCTTC.

The V call is TRBV18, the J call TRBJ2-7, with TRBD1 identical over 8 bases. This CDR3 is built from 14 residues. The V gene end was trimmed by 6 bases and the J gene end by 5 bases; junction bases not matched to a gene: 9. Germline loops: CDR1 KGHSH, CDR2 LQKENI. CDR3 sequence (DNA): TGTGCCAGCTCCCTAGGACAGGGAGGTCACGAGCAGTACTTC. Amino acid sequence: CASSLGQGGHEQYF.

The genes are TRBV6-1 and TRBJ2-7; D gene ambiguous. V was trimmed by 8 bases and J by 5 bases, leaving 16 bases between them. This CDR3 region has 13 residues. Per germline, CDR1 MNHNS and CDR2 SASEGT. Here the CDR3 reads CASGSFGLDEQYF. The CDR3 DNA follows: TGTGCCAGCGGTTCTTTCGGTCTAGACGAGCAGTACTTC.

About this clone: The CDR3 end shows no conserved phenylalanine or tryptophan, and so a read error is likely. The rearrangement links TRBV7-2 to TRBJ1-1; 7 nucleotides line up with TRBD1. The J segment lost 6 bases and the V segment lost 3 bases, leaving 7 bases of the junction unmatched. In germline, CDR1 is SGHTA, CDR2 FQGNSA. The CDR3 spans 14 residues. The CDR3 nucleotides are TGTGCCAGCAGCTTCACAGGGGTTTCTTCTGAAGCTTTCGTT. It yields the protein CASSFTGVSSEAFV.

V usage is TRBV7-6 and J usage is TRBJ2-5; D gene uncertain. V lost 7 bases and J 5 bases, leaving 17 bases between the germline ends. CDR1 SGHVS and CDR2 FNYEAQ come from the germline V gene. The CDR3 sequence is 14 residues long. The CDR3 region has the DNA TGTGCCAGCACCCCCGGTAGAATCCGGGAGACCCAGTACTTC. Protein product: CASTPGRIRETQYF.

The chain is built from TRBV11-2 and TRBJ1-1; a weak D match, TRBD1 (6 bases). V lost 5 bases and J lost 10, with 17 bases in between. This CDR3 spans 13 amino acids. Per germline, CDR1 SGHAT and CDR2 FQNNGV. DNA for the CDR3: TGTGCCAGCAGCCCAGGGACATTCGGTCGAGCTTTCTTT. It translates to CASSPGTFGRAFF.

The chain carries TRBV6-5 and TRBJ1-6, with 7 bases aligning to TRBD1. The V segment lost 6 bases and the J segment 11 bases; nucleotides outside the gene matches: 7. The germline CDR1 and CDR2 sequences are MNHEY and SVGAGI. The CDR3 has 13 amino acids. CDR3 protein: CASSLGQDPPLHF. CDR3 DNA: TGTGCCAGCAGCCTCGGACAGGATCCACCCCTCCACTTT.

The chain uses TRBV28 and TRBJ1-5; 8 bases align to TRBD1. CDR3 length: 17 residues. The V gene's germline CDR1 is MDHEN and CDR2 SYDVKM. Unmatched junction bases numbered 10, after V lost 6 bases and J lost 0 bases. The CDR3 region has the DNA TGTGCCAGCAGACCAACCGACAGGGGTTATAGCAATCAGCCCCAGCATTTT. Amino acids: CASRPTDRGYSNQPQHF. Filled out from reference TRBV28 and TRBJ1-5, the complete variable domain reads DVKVTQSSRYLVKRTGEKVFLECVQDMDHENMFWYRQDPGLGLRLIYFSYDVKMKEKGDIPEGYSVSREKKERFSLILESASTNQTSMYLCASRPTDRGYSNQPQHFGDGTRLSIL.

The chain combines TRBV27 with TRBJ1-2; D is undetermined. Germline CDR1 and CDR2: MNHEY and SMNVEV (reference sequence). Trimming left V 6 bases short and J 5 bases short, with 16 bases between. The CDR3 contains 14 residues. CDR3 sequence: CASSHTKNGYGYTF. The CDR3 DNA reads as TGTGCCAGCAGCCATACGAAGAACGGTTATGGCTACACCTTC.

The V call is TRBV10-3, the J call TRBJ1-2; the match to TRBD1 covers 7 bases. The germline V gene has CDR1 ENHRY and CDR2 SYGVKD. V lost 0 bases, J lost 7 bases, and 5 bases stayed unmatched. The CDR3 spans 14 residues. CDR3 coding DNA: TGTGCCATCAGTGAGTCAGACAGGGTTGGTGGCTACACCTTC. Its protein product is CAISESDRVGGYTF.

This clone was counted only a few times. This CDR3 is also generated by other DNA sequences in the sample. This sequence joins TRBV30 and TRBJ1-1; D unclear. V was clipped by 0 bases and J by 0 bases, with 5 bases between them. Germline CDR1 reads GTSNPN; CDR2 reads SVGIG (reference sequence). The CDR3 covers 13 residues. The CDR3 sequence is CAWSVGVNTEAFF. CDR3 sequence (DNA): TGTGCCTGGAGTGTAGGAGTGAACACTGAAGCTTTCTTT.

This chain connects TRBV29-1 to TRBJ1-2; TRBD1 agrees at 7 bases. Germline loops: CDR1 SQVTM, CDR2 ANQGSEA. This CDR3 comprises 12 residues. The ends lost 7 bases at V and 2 bases at J; junction bases unmatched: 4. The CDR3 sequence is CSAGGSNYGYTF. CDR3 nucleotide sequence: TGCAGCGCAGGGGGTTCGAACTATGGCTACACCTTC.

V is TRBV4-1 and J is TRBJ2-5, with 11 bases aligning to TRBD2. J was trimmed by 7 bases and V by 1 base; bases with no gene match: 5. The germline gives CDR1 MGHRA, CDR2 YSYEKL. The CDR3 has 15 residues. The CDR3 DNA reads TGCGCCAGCAGCCAAGTAGCGGGGGGGGAGCCGACCCAGTACTTC. Its protein is CASSQVAGGEPTQYF.

This clone was recorded only once. The V gene is TRBV27, the J gene TRBJ2-1, with 14 nucleotides matching TRBD2. CDR3 length: 15 residues. The germline CDR1 and CDR2 sequences are MNHEY and SMNVEV (reference sequence). The V and J ends lost 6 bases and 6 bases, in that order; junction bases with no gene match: 4. The CDR3 sequence is CASSRGTSGSNEQFF. In DNA, the CDR3 is TGTGCCAGCAGCCGCGGGACTAGCGGGAGCAATGAGCAGTTCTTC.

As DNA, the CDR3 is TGTGCCACCAGCAGAGTTGGGACAGCTTACGAGCAGTACTTC. Encoded protein: CATSRVGTAYEQYF. This rearrangement joins TRBV15 to TRBJ2-7, with 7 bases lining up with TRBD1. J gave up 4 bases and V 1 base, and 4 bases lay outside the gene matches. CDR1 and CDR2 from the germline V gene are LNHNV and YYDKDF (reference sequence). The CDR3 covers 14 residues.

This rearrangement joins TRBV11-2 to TRBJ1-5; TRBD1 aligns across 11 bases. In germline, CDR1 is SGHAT, CDR2 FQNNGV. V gave up 5 bases and J gave up 2 bases; unmatched junction bases: 2. This CDR3 has 15 residues. CDR3 sequence: CASSQGQGGNQPQHF. The CDR3 bases are TGTGCCAGCAGCCAGGGACAGGGGGGCAATCAGCCCCAGCATTTT.

The chain has TRBV15 and TRBJ2-7, with a weak D call TRBD1 (5 bases). The CDR3 is 13 amino acids. Germline CDR1 reads LNHNV; CDR2 reads YYDKDF (reference sequence). V lost 4 bases and J 3 bases, leaving 10 bases between the germline ends. The CDR3 sequence: CATSTQDSYEQYF. The CDR3 region has the DNA TGTGCCACCAGCACCCAAGACAGCTACGAGCAGTACTTC.

The chain links TRBV5-4 to TRBJ1-2; D not certain. The CDR3 totals 15 residues. Germline CDR1 is SGHNT and CDR2 is YYREEE (reference sequence). V gave up 4 bases and J gave up 5 bases, with 18 bases separating them. The CDR3 DNA sequence: TGTGCCAGCAGCCCATTTCAGGCCAGGATATATGGCTACACCTTC. It codes for CASSPFQARIYGYTF.

This chain links TRBV4-1 with TRBJ2-7; D may be TRBD1 (8 bases). Germline-derived CDR1 and CDR2 are MGHRA and YSYEKL. V was trimmed by 4 bases and J by 1 base, leaving 14 bases between them. This CDR3 is built from 15 residues. CDR3 amino acids: CASSPRGRGSYEQYF. In DNA form, the CDR3 reads TGCGCCAGCAGCCCCAGGGGGCGGGGGTCCTACGAGCAGTACTTC.

The chain recombines TRBV5-1 with TRBJ1-2; the D gene is possibly TRBD1 (6 bases). The germline V gene has CDR1 SGHRS and CDR2 YFSETQ. This CDR3 comprises 13 residues. Trimming removed 5 bases from V and 4 bases from J, with 12 bases in between. The CDR3 protein is CASRQGSVYGYTF. CDR3 sequence (DNA): TGCGCCAGCAGGCAGGGGAGCGTCTATGGCTACACCTTC.

The chain joins TRBV7-9 to TRBJ1-1; 8 nucleotides agree with TRBD1. V lost 4 bases to trimming and J lost 7 bases; unmatched junction nucleotides: 5. The CDR3 has 13 residues. From germline, CDR1 is SEHNR and CDR2 FQNEAQ (reference sequence). The CDR3 spells CASSSTTGVEAFF. The CDR3 DNA reads TGTGCCAGCAGCTCTACGACAGGGGTTGAAGCTTTCTTT.

The genes are TRBV7-9 and TRBJ1-5, with D tentatively TRBD1 (6 bases). Trimming stripped 5 bases from V and 5 bases from J, with 10 bases between. The CDR3 totals 13 residues. CDR1 and CDR2 from the germline V gene are SEHNR and FQNEAQ (reference sequence). The CDR3 bases are TGTGCCAGCAGCCCGGGGGGCCATCAGCCCCAGCATTTT. Translated, it gives CASSPGGHQPQHF. Looking up the rest from reference TRBV7-9 and TRBJ1-5 gives the full variable domain: DTGVSQNPRHKITKRGQNVTFRCDPISEHNRLYWYRQTLGQGPEFLTYFQNEAQLEKSRLLSDRFSAERPKGSFSTLEIQRTEQGDSAMYLCASSPGGHQPQHFGDGTRLSIL.

V usage is TRBV30 and J usage is TRBJ2-7, with TRBD2 identical over 10 bases. V shed 1 base, J shed 0 bases, and the junction held 0 bases outside the gene matches. CDR3 length: 14 residues. The germline V gene has CDR1 GTSNPN and CDR2 SVGIG (reference sequence). CDR3 nucleotides: TGTGCCTGGAGTGGGACTAGCGGCTCCTACGAGCAGTACTTC. Protein: CAWSGTSGSYEQYF.